This T cell receptor (beta chain) emerged from a study of T cell changes during pregnancy in multiple sclerosis. V shed 1 base, J shed 0 bases, and the junction held 13 bases outside the gene matches. CDR3 size: 20 residues. The germline V gene has CDR1 LNHDA and CDR2 SQIVND (reference sequence). Using immunoSEQ multiplex PCR, the repertoire was profiled, and TCRdb retains in-frame clones only, with some absent. The sample has roughly 49,000 clones, roughly 93% seen once. This sample comprised CD4+ T cells from peripheral blood mononuclear cells, obtained in the second trimester of pregnancy. This chain joins TRBV19 and TRBJ1-3; 9 nucleotides match TRBD1. This clonotype was sampled from a female donor in good health, enrolled as a control in a pregnancy study. In DNA form, the CDR3 reads TGTGCCAGTAGTATAGGACACCTCATCACAGGGGGCCCCTCTGGAAACACCATATATTTT. It specifies CASSIGHLITGGPSGNTIYF.